These 10 T cell receptor beta chains share one sample of origin, sequenced in a study of response to subunit inactivated influenza vaccine. TCRdb reprocessed the RT-PCR reads with MiXCR, giving one entry per CDR3 protein. Counted here are hundreds of thousands of distinct CDR3 sequences, 11% occurring once; the ten biggest clones make up about an eighth. The material sequenced was PBMCs from blood, taken more than 35 days after vaccination. These receptors came from a man aged 50-60 years who received an inactivated influenza vaccine.

This clonotype was observed a few times. This chain links TRBV10-1 with TRBJ1-1; D is unclear. V lost 2 bases and J 4 bases, leaving 8 bases between the germline ends. Per germline, CDR1 WNHNN and CDR2 SYGVQD (reference sequence). This CDR3 region has 13 residues. The CDR3 region is CASSEGFGTEAFF. The CDR3, as DNA: TGCGCCAGCAGTGAGGGATTTGGCACTGAAGCTTTCTTT.

About this clonotype: One junction end does not reproduce the germline sequence, and a read error may be involved. The chain combines TRBV5-1 with TRBJ2-1, with 12 nucleotides matching TRBD2. Germline values: CDR1 SGHRS, CDR2 YFSETQ. This CDR3 contains 16 residues. The CDR3 loop is CASRLASGGAYNEQFF. The CDR3 DNA reads TGCGCCAGCAGATTGGCTAGCGGGGGGGCCTACAATGAGCAGTTCTTC.

V and J are TRBV20-1 and TRBJ2-1; 12 nucleotides match TRBD2. This CDR3 region has 18 residues. V lost 0 bases, J lost 8 bases, and 14 bases stayed unmatched. Germline loops: CDR1 DFQATT, CDR2 SNEGSKA (reference sequence). CDR3: CSARDPLTSGGPWDEQFF. In DNA form, the CDR3 reads TGCAGTGCTAGAGACCCCCTGACTAGCGGGGGACCTTGGGATGAGCAGTTCTTC.

This clonotype showed up many times. The V gene is TRBV5-6, the J gene TRBJ2-1, with D unresolved. Germline V CDR1 and CDR2: SGHDT, YYEEEE. Trimming took off 0 bases at V and 6 bases at J, with 7 bases between the two ends. This CDR3 is built from 13 residues. The CDR3 here is CASSLETVNEQFF. The CDR3 coding sequence is TGTGCCAGCAGCTTGGAGACGGTCAATGAGCAGTTCTTC.

The rearrangement uses TRBV3-1 and TRBJ2-7; TRBD1 matches at 8 bases. This CDR3 has 15 residues. The germline V gene encodes CDR1 LGHDT and CDR2 YNNKEL (reference sequence). The V segment lost 5 bases and the J segment 5 bases; nucleotides outside the gene matches: 11. The chain's CDR3 is CASSSGTGHTNEQYF. The CDR3 DNA follows: TGTGCCAGCAGCTCCGGGACAGGCCACACAAACGAGCAGTACTTC.

The rearrangement uses TRBV2 and TRBJ2-5, with a tentative D call TRBD1 (6 bases). The ends were cut back, 6 bases at V and 1 base at J, with 12 bases in the middle. The length of the CDR3 is 14 residues. Looked up from germline, CDR1 is SNHLY and CDR2 is FYNNEI. CDR3 region: CASRVTGRQETQYF. As DNA, the CDR3 is TGTGCCAGCAGAGTGACAGGCCGCCAAGAGACCCAGTACTTC.

This clonotype was seen a handful of times. The V call is TRBV12-3 or TRBV12-4, the J call TRBJ2-3, with D maybe TRBD1 (6 bases). Trimming pared 5 bases from V and 2 bases from J, leaving 14 bases between. The CDR3 spans 15 residues. The CDR3 DNA follows: TGTGCCAGCAGTAAAGGGGGTCTTAACACAGATACGCAGTATTTT. Residues: CASSKGGLNTDTQYF.

The chain has TRBV9 and TRBJ2-3; 10 bases are shared with TRBD2. Germline V lookup: CDR1 SGDLS, CDR2 YYNGEE. J lost 3 bases, V lost 3 bases, and 4 bases had no gene match. The CDR3 runs to 15 residues. CDR3 protein: CASSESSGRTDTQYF. CDR3 DNA sequence: TGTGCCAGCAGCGAATCTAGCGGGAGAACAGATACGCAGTATTTT.

This chain connects TRBV19 to TRBJ2-1, with TRBD2 matching 7 bases. Germline trimming cut 5 bases from V and 1 base from J; bases unmatched to any gene: 11. The CDR3 is 17 amino acids. The germline V gene encodes CDR1 LNHDA and CDR2 SQIVND (reference sequence). As DNA, the CDR3 is TGTGCCAGTAGTCCCCACCCAAAGCGGGATTCCTACAATGAGCAGTTCTTC. This encodes CASSPHPKRDSYNEQFF.

In its sample, this clonotype was seen a few times. The CDR3, as DNA: TGTGCCAGCCGTGACGGGAGGAACTACAATGAGCAGTTCTTC. It is translated as CASRDGRNYNEQFF. V and J are TRBV7-9 and TRBJ2-1; 7 bases agree with TRBD2. The CDR3 runs to 14 residues. J was trimmed by 3 bases and V by 8 bases; bases with no gene match: 7. The germline CDR1 and CDR2 sequences are SEHNR and FQNEAQ (reference sequence).